Included here is one TCR beta chain sequence, with context. Measured with immunoSEQ multiplex PCR; TCRdb has only the in-frame clones, and not every one. The sample consists of 140,000 or so clones, roughly 90% of them appearing once. These data originate in a study of T cell responses to AZD1222 COVID-19 vaccine. This CDR3 has 11 amino acids. The V gene's germline CDR1 is SQVTM and CDR2 ANQGSEA. Trimming stripped 2 bases from V and 5 bases from J, with 6 bases between. The gene calls are TRBV29-1 and TRBJ1-1; D call uncertain. The TCR was taken from an adult in good health. The sample in question was peripheral blood, obtained on day 0 of AZD1222 vaccination. The CDR3 loop is CSVEPSTEAFF. The CDR3 DNA is TGCAGCGTTGAACCGAGTACTGAAGCTTTCTTT.